The source of this T cell receptor (beta chain) is a study of PD-1 blockade in classical Hodgkin lymphoma. As to time point: cycle 4 day 1 (C4D1), after 6 weeks of nivolumab. All the patients suffered relapse after autologous stem cell transplantation, and brentuximab vedotin exposure differed. Progressive disease, partial response or complete response was each patient's best response. The table came from immunoSEQ multiplex PCR; TCRdb's copy has only in-frame clones and leaves some out. In the table there are tens of thousands of clones, 70% to 80% of which are singletons. The receptor's source is a human donor with classical Hodgkin lymphoma. The input for sequencing was peripheral blood mononuclear cells (PBMCs), taken before the fourth cycle of nivolumab.

The CDR3 DNA is TGTGCCAGCAGCTTGGAAGGGTTTGGGATCGGGGAGACCCAGTACTTC. Translation: CASSLEGFGIGETQYF. The chain employs TRBV5-6 and TRBJ2-5; the D is unclear. CDR3 size: 16 residues. Trimming took 0 bases from V and 5 from J, leaving 17 bases between them. From germline, CDR1 is SGHDT and CDR2 YYEEEE.